The 5 T cell receptor beta chains below all came from one sample that was sequenced in a study of identical twins. TCRdb called the 5' RACE reads again in MiXCR, with one record for every CDR3 protein. The table records roughly 490,000 distinct CDR3 sequences, around 15% of them present only once. This same sample was also taken into another study, of yellow fever vaccine responses in identical twins.

Sequenced sample: CD4+ T cells sorted from blood. The receptors stem from a young woman in good health.

This clonotype was picked up many times. CDR3 amino acids: CASSLGTLHTGELFF. As DNA, the CDR3 is TGTGCCAGCAGTTTGGGAACACTACACACCGGGGAGCTGTTTTTT. This chain joins TRBV27 and TRBJ2-2; D ambiguous. The V end lost 3 bases, the J end lost 3 bases, and 11 bases lay between the germline ends. This CDR3 has 15 residues. CDR1 MNHEY and CDR2 SMNVEV come from the germline V gene (reference sequence).

There are a few counts of this clonotype. V is TRBV5-1 and J is TRBJ2-7, with 10 bases fitting TRBD2. The CDR3 is 19 amino acids. Germline loops: CDR1 SGHRS, CDR2 YFSETQ. After removal of 0 bases from V and 0 bases from J, the junction contained 12 bases not matched to a gene. The CDR3 nucleotides read TGCGCCAGCAGCTTGGCTCTAGCGGGAGTCCTTCCCCGCTCCTACGAGCAGTACTTC. Translating gives CASSLALAGVLPRSYEQYF.

The rearrangement links TRBV10-2 to TRBJ2-1; D is unresolved. V lost 6 bases, J lost 7 bases, and 13 bases lay in between. The germline CDR1 and CDR2 sequences are WSHSY and SAAADI. CDR3 length: 13 amino acids. The CDR3: CASSRVPENEQFF. For the CDR3, the DNA is TGCGCCAGCAGCCGGGTCCCCGAGAATGAGCAGTTCTTC.

The CDR3 nucleotides are TGTGCCACCGTCCGGGAACCAAGCTCCTACGAGCAGTACTTC. It encodes CATVREPSSYEQYF. The V and J genes are TRBV15 and TRBJ2-7; maybe TRBD2 (5 bases). There are 14 residues in the CDR3. V lost 8 bases and J lost 0, with 14 bases in between. The germline gives CDR1 LNHNV, CDR2 YYDKDF (reference sequence).

This clonotype was recorded many times. CDR3 sequence (DNA): TGCGCCAGCAGCTTCATTGGAGGGACAGATTCACCCCTCCACTTT. Its translation: CASSFIGGTDSPLHF. The V gene is TRBV5-1, the J gene TRBJ1-6; TRBD1 matches at 7 bases. Germline lookup yields CDR1 SGHRS and CDR2 YFSETQ. The V and J ends lost 2 bases and 8 bases, in that order; junction bases with no gene match: 7. This CDR3 contains 15 residues.